This T cell receptor (beta chain) is from a study of control samples from healthy donors and cancer patients. The protocol was immunoSEQ multiplex PCR, while the TCRdb copy is restricted to in-frame clones and leaves out a portion. The table has 150,000 to 200,000 clones, about 90% seen once. In germline, CDR1 is DFQATT, CDR2 SNEGSKA (reference sequence). This CDR3 region has 12 residues. V lost 3 bases and J lost 1, with 7 bases in between. The source material was blood. The clonotype was recovered from a woman aged 25 to 39 in good health. The V gene is TRBV20-1, the J gene TRBJ2-7; no clear D gene. The CDR3, as DNA: TGCAGTGCTAGTTTCCAATCCTACGAGCAGTACTTC. This translates into CSASFQSYEQYF.